This T cell receptor beta chain came from a study of blood T cell repertoires in COVID-19. The V gene lost 4 bases and the J gene lost 3 bases, with 10 bases spanning the gap. This CDR3 spans 14 amino acids. CDR1 SEHNR and CDR2 FQNEAQ come from the germline V gene (reference sequence). The authors' processing: How many nucleated cells were present was estimated from reference gene primer amplification. The assay was immunoSEQ multiplex PCR, and TCRdb's table has in-frame clones only and misses some. V and J calls and clone size follow that table, whereas D and trimming were derived from the DNA. This repertoire shows 160,000 or so clones, 80% found once; its top ten account for roughly 0.52%.

The specimen sequenced was peripheral blood. The V call is TRBV7-9, the J call TRBJ1-3; D uncertain. This TCR was sampled from a man aged 55 to 70 with acute or convalescent COVID-19. This CDR3 is CASSSGGVGNTIYF. The CDR3 coding sequence is TGTGCCAGCAGCTCGGGCGGGGTTGGAAACACCATATATTTT.